Listed below are T cell receptor beta chains from one sample, sequenced in a study of cytomegalovirus exposure and HLA in healthy donors. Profiled with immunoSEQ multiplex PCR; TCRdb holds only in-frame clones, not every one. This table holds roughly 100,000 clones, 15% found once. Material for sequencing was PBMCs. These receptors all stem from a female donor in good health and CMV-seronegative. Each CDR3 is given with its conserved first and last residue. D genes are given only for firm matches. Size values are once, few and many counts, or a class for expanded clones, and some rows have none.

d_gene: NA
abundance: few
v_gene: TRBV15
len: 14
j_gene: TRBJ2-3
CDR3aa: CATSTRLVTDTQYF
CDR3nt: TGTGCCACCAGCACTCGACTAGTTACAGATACGCAGTATTTT

d_gene: NA
abundance: few
v_gene: TRBV11-2
len: 13
j_gene: TRBJ2-7
CDR3aa: CASSFHGGYEQYF
CDR3nt: TGTGCCAGCAGCTTTCACGGCGGGTACGAGCAGTACTTC

d_gene: TRBD2
abundance: few
v_gene: TRBV5-1
len: 16
j_gene: TRBJ2-1
CDR3aa: CASSKALAGAHNEQFF
CDR3nt: TGCGCCAGCAGCAAGGCACTAGCGGGGGCCCACAATGAGCAGTTCTTC

d_gene: TRBD2
abundance: NA
v_gene: TRBV30
len: 14
j_gene: TRBJ2-7
CDR3aa: CAWMRRLASYEQYF
CDR3nt: TGTGCCTGGATGAGGCGACTAGCCTCCTACGAGCAGTACTTC

d_gene: NA
abundance: few
v_gene: TRBV25-1
len: 17
j_gene: TRBJ1-4
CDR3aa: CASSERKTGATNEKLFF
CDR3nt: TGTGCCAGCAGTGAAAGAAAGACAGGTGCAACTAATGAAAAACTGTTTTTT

d_gene: TRBD1
abundance: few
v_gene: TRBV4-3
len: 16
j_gene: TRBJ1-2
CDR3aa: CASSQDLSGGEYGYTF
CDR3nt: TGCGCCAGCAGCCAAGACTTGTCAGGGGGCGAGTATGGCTACACCTTC

d_gene: NA
abundance: few
v_gene: TRBV7-2
len: 16
j_gene: TRBJ1-3
CDR3aa: CASSLNPPRAGNTIYF
CDR3nt: TGTGCCAGCAGCTTAAACCCCCCACGGGCTGGAAACACCATATATTTT

d_gene: NA
abundance: few
v_gene: TRBV19
len: 14
j_gene: TRBJ1-2
CDR3aa: CASSSAPGWYGYTF
CDR3nt: TGTGCCAGTAGCTCGGCACCAGGATGGTATGGCTACACCTTC

d_gene: NA
abundance: NA
v_gene: TRBV21-1
len: 15
j_gene: TRBJ1-1
CDR3aa: CASSSRQGDLTEAFF
CDR3nt: TGTGCCAGCAGCTCAAGACAGGGGGATCTCACTGAAGCTTTCTTT

d_gene: NA
abundance: few
v_gene: TRBV29-1
len: 11
j_gene: TRBJ1-2
CDR3aa: CSAPGQGGYTF
CDR3nt: TGCAGCGCCCCGGGACAAGGTGGCTACACCTTC

d_gene: NA
abundance: few
v_gene: TRBV25-1
len: 13
j_gene: TRBJ1-5
CDR3aa: CASSAGSNQPQHF
CDR3nt: TGTGCCAGCAGTGCAGGGTCCAATCAGCCCCAGCATTTT

d_gene: TRBD2
abundance: NA
v_gene: TRBV7-2
len: 15
j_gene: TRBJ2-5
CDR3aa: CASSLGLAGQETQYF
CDR3nt: TGTGCCAGCAGCTTAGGTCTAGCGGGGCAAGAGACCCAGTACTTC

d_gene: NA
abundance: NA
v_gene: TRBV5-6
len: 17
j_gene: TRBJ2-3
CDR3aa: CASSLGEKIESTDTQYF
CDR3nt: TGTGCCAGCAGCTTGGGAGAGAAGATCGAGTCCACAGATACGCAGTATTTT

d_gene: NA
abundance: many
v_gene: TRBV2
len: 15
j_gene: TRBJ2-6
CDR3aa: CASSIDRSGANVLTF
CDR3nt: TGTGCCAGCAGTATAGATCGGTCTGGGGCCAACGTCCTGACTTTC

d_gene: TRBD2
abundance: NA
v_gene: TRBV6-1
len: 16
j_gene: TRBJ2-7
CDR3aa: CASSDASGRAGYEQYF
CDR3nt: TGTGCCAGCAGTGACGCTAGCGGGAGGGCCGGGTACGAGCAGTACTTC

d_gene: TRBD2
abundance: few
v_gene: TRBV4-3
len: 13
j_gene: TRBJ2-7
CDR3aa: CASSLLAGHEQYF
CDR3nt: TGCGCCAGCAGCCTCCTAGCGGGCCACGAGCAGTACTTC

d_gene: TRBD2
abundance: few
v_gene: TRBV4-1
len: 17
j_gene: TRBJ2-7
CDR3aa: CASSQGSGLAGAYEQYF
CDR3nt: TGCGCCAGCAGCCAAGGGTCGGGGCTAGCGGGGGCCTACGAGCAGTACTTC

d_gene: TRBD2
abundance: few
v_gene: TRBV6-1
len: 16
j_gene: TRBJ2-2
CDR3aa: CASSALLAGKAGELFF
CDR3nt: TGTGCCAGCAGTGCACTCCTAGCGGGGAAGGCCGGGGAGCTGTTTTTT

d_gene: TRBD2
abundance: NA
v_gene: TRBV5-1
len: 15
j_gene: TRBJ2-5
CDR3aa: CASSSATSGEETQYF
CDR3nt: TGCGCCAGCAGCAGTGCTACTAGCGGGGAAGAGACCCAGTACTTC

d_gene: NA
abundance: few
v_gene: TRBV7-7
len: 13
j_gene: TRBJ2-7
CDR3aa: CASSLALSYEQYF
CDR3nt: TGTGCTAGCAGCTTAGCGTTGAGCTACGAGCAGTACTTC

d_gene: NA
abundance: NA
v_gene: TRBV2
len: 12
j_gene: TRBJ1-1
CDR3aa: CASTWGESRAFF
CDR3nt: TGTGCCAGCACATGGGGGGAATCTCGAGCTTTCTTT

d_gene: NA
abundance: NA
v_gene: TRBV7-2
len: 18
j_gene: TRBJ2-1
CDR3aa: CASSLARGRLGAMGEQFF
CDR3nt: TGTGCCAGCAGCTTAGCGCGGGGGCGGCTAGGAGCCATGGGTGAGCAGTTCTTC

d_gene: NA
abundance: few
v_gene: TRBV11-2
len: 15
j_gene: TRBJ2-7
CDR3aa: CASSPVSRVVFEQYF
CDR3nt: TGTGCCAGCAGCCCTGTCTCCAGGGTGGTTTTCGAGCAGTACTTC

d_gene: NA
abundance: NA
v_gene: TRBV4-1
len: 13
j_gene: TRBJ2-3
CDR3aa: CASSQAHTDTQYF
CDR3nt: TGCGCCAGCAGCCAAGCACACACAGATACGCAGTATTTT

d_gene: NA
abundance: NA
v_gene: TRBV5-8
len: 17
j_gene: TRBJ1-5
CDR3aa: CASSPPPSPAGNQPQHF
CDR3nt: TGTGCCAGCAGCCCCCCCCCGAGTCCTGCGGGCAATCAGCCCCAGCATTTT

d_gene: NA
abundance: few
v_gene: TRBV28
len: 17
j_gene: TRBJ2-1
CDR3aa: CASSLIAVASSYNEQFF
CDR3nt: TGTGCCAGCAGTCTAATAGCGGTAGCGAGCTCCTACAATGAGCAGTTCTTC

d_gene: TRBD2
abundance: few
v_gene: TRBV4-3
len: 16
j_gene: TRBJ2-1
CDR3aa: CASSQEGTSGYNEQFF
CDR3nt: TGCGCCAGCAGCCAAGAAGGGACTAGCGGATACAATGAGCAGTTCTTC

d_gene: NA
abundance: few
v_gene: TRBV28
len: 10
j_gene: TRBJ2-3
CDR3aa: CASSDREADF
CDR3nt: TGTGCCAGCAGCGACAGGGAGGCGGATTTT

d_gene: NA
abundance: NA
v_gene: TRBV19
len: 15
j_gene: TRBJ2-1
CDR3aa: CASSAPYRAGNEQFF
CDR3nt: TGTGCCAGTAGTGCCCCTTACAGGGCCGGCAATGAGCAGTTCTTC

d_gene: TRBD1
abundance: few
v_gene: TRBV6-5
len: 14
j_gene: TRBJ1-5
CDR3aa: CASRGQGNNQPQHF
CDR3nt: TGTGCCAGCAGAGGACAGGGGAACAATCAGCCCCAGCATTTT

d_gene: TRBD2
abundance: NA
v_gene: TRBV6-4
len: 18
j_gene: TRBJ2-2
CDR3aa: CASSDRASGTYPSGELFF
CDR3nt: TGTGCCAGCAGTGACCGGGCTAGCGGGACGTATCCCTCCGGGGAGCTGTTTTTT

d_gene: NA
abundance: NA
v_gene: TRBV27
len: 13
j_gene: TRBJ1-2
CDR3aa: CASSEGTTNGYTF
CDR3nt: TGTGCCAGTTCGGAGGGGACTACGAATGGCTACACCTTC

d_gene: TRBD2
abundance: few
v_gene: TRBV19
len: 15
j_gene: TRBJ2-7
CDR3aa: CASSIGGGKPYEQYF
CDR3nt: TGTGCCAGTAGTATCGGGGGGGGCAAACCCTACGAGCAGTACTTC

d_gene: TRBD1
abundance: NA
v_gene: TRBV4-1
len: 14
j_gene: TRBJ2-7
CDR3aa: CASSQDPGGYEQYF
CDR3nt: TGCGCCAGCAGCCAAGATCCAGGGGGCTACGAGCAGTACTTC

d_gene: TRBD1
abundance: few
v_gene: TRBV6-5
len: 15
j_gene: TRBJ1-5
CDR3aa: CASRQGTYSNQPQHF
CDR3nt: TGTGCCAGTCGACAGGGAACTTATAGCAATCAGCCCCAGCATTTT

d_gene: NA
abundance: NA
v_gene: TRBV9
len: 16
j_gene: TRBJ2-7
CDR3aa: CASSVASGSGGSEQYF
CDR3nt: TGTGCCAGCAGCGTGGCCAGTGGATCGGGTGGTAGCGAGCAGTACTTC

d_gene: TRBD2
abundance: NA
v_gene: TRBV4-2
len: 13
j_gene: TRBJ2-7
CDR3aa: CASSQEGGSEQYF
CDR3nt: TGTGCCAGCAGCCAAGAGGGGGGGAGCGAGCAGTACTTC